This TCR beta chain was found in a study of T-cell memory formation after mild COVID-19. As for the study in general: Largely, TCR clusters stayed within a single donor.

This clonotype was detected a few times. One entry per CDR3 protein, called by TCRdb with MiXCR from the 5' RACE reads. The profile shows hundreds of thousands of distinct CDR3 sequences, approximately 15% of them singletons. This TCR came from a man between 18 and 35 years old who had mild COVID-19 (a few samples of this study predate the infection). Cell type and time point are not known. Sample: PBMCs or a T cell subset sorted from them (not recorded which).

The CDR3 sequence: CASSPASGPWNEQFF. The CDR3 nucleotides are TGCGCCAGCAGCCCGGCCTCGGGACCCTGGAATGAGCAGTTCTTC. This chain joins TRBV5-1 and TRBJ2-1; the D gene could be TRBD1 or TRBD2 (5 bases each). The CDR3 has 15 residues. Trimming shortened V by 4 bases and J by 7 bases, and 18 bases separated the two germline ends. The germline CDR1 and CDR2 sequences are SGHRS and YFSETQ.